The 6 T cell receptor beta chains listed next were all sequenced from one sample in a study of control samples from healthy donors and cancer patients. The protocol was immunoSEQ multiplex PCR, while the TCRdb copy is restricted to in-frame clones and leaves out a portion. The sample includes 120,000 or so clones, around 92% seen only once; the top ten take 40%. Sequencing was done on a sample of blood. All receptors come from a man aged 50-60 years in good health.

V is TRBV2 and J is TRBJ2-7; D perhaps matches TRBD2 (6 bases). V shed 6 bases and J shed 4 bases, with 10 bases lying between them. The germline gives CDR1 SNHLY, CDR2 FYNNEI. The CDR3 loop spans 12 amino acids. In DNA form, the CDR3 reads TGTGCCAGCAGCGCGGGACCATACGAGCAGTACTTC. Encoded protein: CASSAGPYEQYF.

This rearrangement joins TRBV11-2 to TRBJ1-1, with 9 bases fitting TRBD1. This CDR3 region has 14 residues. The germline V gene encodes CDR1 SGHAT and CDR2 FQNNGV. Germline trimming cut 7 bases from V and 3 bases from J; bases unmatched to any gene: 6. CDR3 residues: CASTSGTGYTEAFF. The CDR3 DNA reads TGTGCCAGCACCTCCGGGACAGGGTACACTGAAGCTTTCTTT. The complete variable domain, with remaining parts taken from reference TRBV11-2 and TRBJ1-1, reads EAGVAQSPRYKIIEKRQSVAFWCNPISGHATLYWYQQILGQGPKLLIQFQNNGVVDDSQLPKDRFSAERLKGVDSTLKIQPAKLEDSAVYLCASTSGTGYTEAFFGQGTRLTVV.

Written as DNA, the CDR3 is TGTGCCAGCAGGTTTCTTCAGGGCCATAGGGAAGCACCCCTCCACTTT. Translated, it gives CASRFLQGHREAPLHF. The chain combines TRBV7-2 with TRBJ1-6, with D perhaps matching TRBD1 (5 bases). CDR3 length equals 16 residues. Trimming stripped 6 bases from V and 11 bases from J, with 23 bases between. Germline V gives CDR1 SGHTA, CDR2 FQGNSA. Together with reference TRBV7-2 and TRBJ1-6, the CDR3 gives the full variable domain: GAGVSQSPSNKVTEKGKDVELRCDPISGHTALYWYRQSLGQGLEFLIYFQGNSAPDKSGLPSDRFSAERTGGSVSTLTIQRTQQEDSAVYLCASRFLQGHREAPLHFGNGTRLTVT.

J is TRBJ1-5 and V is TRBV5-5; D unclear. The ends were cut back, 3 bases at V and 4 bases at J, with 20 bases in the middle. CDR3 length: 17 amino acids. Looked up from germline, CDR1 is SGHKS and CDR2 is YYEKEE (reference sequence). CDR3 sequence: CASSSVGWREPNQPQHF. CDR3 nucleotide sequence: TGTGCCAGCAGCTCCGTGGGGTGGCGAGAACCTAATCAGCCCCAGCATTTT.

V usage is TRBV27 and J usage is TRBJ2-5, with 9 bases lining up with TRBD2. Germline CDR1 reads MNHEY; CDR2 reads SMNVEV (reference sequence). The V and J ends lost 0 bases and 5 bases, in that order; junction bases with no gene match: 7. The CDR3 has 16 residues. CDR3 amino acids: CASSLSPGTSWETQYF. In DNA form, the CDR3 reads TGTGCCAGCAGTTTATCTCCGGGGACTAGCTGGGAGACCCAGTACTTC.

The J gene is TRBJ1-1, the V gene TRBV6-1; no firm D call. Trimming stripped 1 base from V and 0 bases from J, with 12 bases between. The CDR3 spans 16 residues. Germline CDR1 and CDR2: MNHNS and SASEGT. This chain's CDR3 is CASSEGIREMNTEAFF. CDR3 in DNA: TGTGCCAGCAGTGAAGGTATTCGGGAGATGAACACTGAAGCTTTCTTT.